This T cell receptor (beta chain) was identified in a study of technical replicates of blood from a few donors (dated by TCRdb to the late 2010s). Library construction relied on the immunoSEQ multiplex PCR assay. Imported from immuneACCESS, the table was reduced by TCRdb to in-frame sequences with V and J called. These copies leave out some clones; in studies compared against another copy, an unresolved V gene accounts for under half, and the cause of the remainder is not known. The sample table records 60,000 to 65,000 clones; about 90% of these occur just once. The ten top clones hold about 5.2% of the sample. Details on this clone: Its binding antigen is unknown. Per-base qualities were not stored, and no clone one base away is much larger.

CDR1 and CDR2 (SQVTM, ANQGSEA) derive from the germline V gene. The CDR3 runs 12 amino acids, cysteine and phenylalanine included. Only CDR3 DNA remains: 36 bases, in frame from the first base. V loses 6 bases of germline sequence and J loses 4 bases, and the interval between the two ends is 12 bases. The sequencing sample was made of PBMCs. This chain is built from TRBV29-1 and TRBJ2-5; TRBD1 is a possible D gene, resting on 5 matching bases. The sequence was collected from a human donor in good health. Some clones in this sample may be carry-over from other donors' samples. The DNA is as follows: TGCAGCGTGCAGGGTTCGGGAGAGACCCAGTACTTC. It is translated as CSVQGSGETQYF.